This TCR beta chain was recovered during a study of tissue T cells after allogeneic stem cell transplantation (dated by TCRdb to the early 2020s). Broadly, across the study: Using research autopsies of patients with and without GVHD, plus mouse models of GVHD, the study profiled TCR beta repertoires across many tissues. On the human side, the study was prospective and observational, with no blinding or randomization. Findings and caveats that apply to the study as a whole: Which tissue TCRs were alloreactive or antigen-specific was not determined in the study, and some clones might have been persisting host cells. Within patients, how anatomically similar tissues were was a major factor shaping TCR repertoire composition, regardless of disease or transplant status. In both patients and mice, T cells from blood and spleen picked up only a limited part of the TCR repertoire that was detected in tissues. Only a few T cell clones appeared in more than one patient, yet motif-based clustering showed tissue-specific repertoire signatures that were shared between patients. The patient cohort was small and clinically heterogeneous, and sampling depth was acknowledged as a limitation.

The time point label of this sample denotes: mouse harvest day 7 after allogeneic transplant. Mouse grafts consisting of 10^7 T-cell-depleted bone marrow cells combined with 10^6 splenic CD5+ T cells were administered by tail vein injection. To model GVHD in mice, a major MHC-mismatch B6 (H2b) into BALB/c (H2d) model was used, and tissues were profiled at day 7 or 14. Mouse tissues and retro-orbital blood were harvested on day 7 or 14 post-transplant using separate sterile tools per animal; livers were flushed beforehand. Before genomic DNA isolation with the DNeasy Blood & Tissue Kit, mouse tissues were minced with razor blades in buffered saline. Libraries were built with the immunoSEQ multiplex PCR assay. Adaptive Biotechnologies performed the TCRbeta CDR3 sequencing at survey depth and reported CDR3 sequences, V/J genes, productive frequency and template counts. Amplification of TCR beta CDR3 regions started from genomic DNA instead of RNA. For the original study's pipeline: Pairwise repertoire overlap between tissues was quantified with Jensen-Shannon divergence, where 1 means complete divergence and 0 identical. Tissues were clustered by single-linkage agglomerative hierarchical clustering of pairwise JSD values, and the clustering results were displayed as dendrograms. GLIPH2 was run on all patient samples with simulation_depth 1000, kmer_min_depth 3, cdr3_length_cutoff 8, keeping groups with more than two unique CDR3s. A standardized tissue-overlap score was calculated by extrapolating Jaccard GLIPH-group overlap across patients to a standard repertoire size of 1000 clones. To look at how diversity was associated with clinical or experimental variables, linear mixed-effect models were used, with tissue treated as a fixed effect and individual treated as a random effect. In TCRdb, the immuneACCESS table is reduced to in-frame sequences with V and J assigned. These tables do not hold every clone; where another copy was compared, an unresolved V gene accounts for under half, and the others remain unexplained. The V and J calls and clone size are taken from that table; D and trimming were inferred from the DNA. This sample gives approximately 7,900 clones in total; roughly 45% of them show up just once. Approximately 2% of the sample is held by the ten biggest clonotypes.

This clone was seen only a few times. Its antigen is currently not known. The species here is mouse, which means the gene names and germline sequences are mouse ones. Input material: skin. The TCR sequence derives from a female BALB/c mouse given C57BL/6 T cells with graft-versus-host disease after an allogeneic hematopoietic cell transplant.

The CDR3 sequence is CASSLLGGDTQYF. The DNA read from the CDR3 is TGTGCCAGCAGTCTGTTGGGAGGGGACACCCAGTAC. The chain employs TRBV26 and TRBJ2-5; no D segment can be confidently identified. The sequence runs out 1 residue before the end of the CDR3; the remainder is reconstructed from the germline J gene. From its cysteine to its phenylalanine, the CDR3 spans 13 amino acids. The DNA covers only part of the CDR3, 36 bases in frame from base 1. For CDR1 and CDR2, the germline V gene (reference sequence) lists KGHPV and FQNQEV. V gives up 1 base and J gives up 6 bases, and the segment between their germline ends measures 8 bases.